This paragraph covers one T cell receptor (beta chain) sequence. V shed 1 base and J shed 11 bases, with 11 bases lying between them. Germline lookup yields CDR1 LNHNV and CDR2 YYDKDF (reference sequence). CDR3 length equals 13 residues. This sample stems from a study of blood T cell repertoires in COVID-19. Study details: The samples span acute and convalescent COVID-19 from the United States, Italy and Spain.

Each participant's cohort was designated according to participant-reported clinical history. Exposed participants came across a COVID-19 case within 2 weeks before study entry. Some clones are missing from TCRdb's copy, which holds only in-frame ones; the method was immunoSEQ multiplex PCR. Found here are under 200,000 clones, around 83% of them singletons; the top ten hold about 3.3%. Input material: PBMCs or T cells enriched from blood (not recorded which). The source is a woman in her thirties who had been exposed to COVID-19. V gene TRBV15 combines with J gene TRBJ1-4, with D uncertain. The CDR3 sequence: CATSRGPGEKLFF. The CDR3 nucleotides read TGTGCCACCAGCAGAGGTCCTGGGGAGAAACTGTTTTTT.